The 8 T cell receptor beta chains presented below share a single source sample, sequenced in a study of cytomegalovirus exposure and HLA in healthy donors. The PCR employed 60 Vbeta primers together with 13 Jbeta primers. Produced via immunoSEQ multiplex PCR; TCRdb's table is partial and in-frame only. Of 200,000 to 250,000 clones in the sample, roughly 83% were seen once. Sequences were obtained from PBMCs. All receptors derive from a boy between 2 and 15 years old in good health and CMV-seronegative.

The J gene is TRBJ2-7, the V gene TRBV12-5; TRBD1 matches at 10 bases. Unmatched junction bases numbered 9, after V lost 2 bases and J lost 5 bases. This CDR3 has 16 amino acids. Germline-derived CDR1 and CDR2 are LGHNT and FRNRAP. The CDR3, as DNA: TGTGCTAGTGGTTTGCCCCACGGACAGGGGGTGAACGAGCAGTACTTC. It is translated as CASGLPHGQGVNEQYF.

The chain employs TRBV5-4 and TRBJ2-7; 9 bases agree with TRBD2. V shed 3 bases and J 6 bases; nucleotides not matched to a gene: 16. CDR1 and CDR2 from the germline V gene are SGHNT and YYREEE (reference sequence). This CDR3 is built from 17 residues. CDR3 amino acids: CASSSSQTGLARSEQYF. The CDR3 region has the DNA TGTGCCAGCAGCTCCTCTCAGACGGGACTAGCTCGCTCCGAGCAGTACTTC.

V is TRBV19 and J is TRBJ2-5; TRBD1 matches at 8 bases. The junction had 3 bases not matched to a gene; V was cut back by 2 bases and J by 7 bases. The CDR3 sequence is 13 residues long. Germline values: CDR1 LNHDA, CDR2 SQIVND (reference sequence). The CDR3, as DNA: TGTGCCAGTAGTATAAGAGACAGGGGGACCCAGTACTTC. Amino acid sequence: CASSIRDRGTQYF.

A single count supports this clone. The rearrangement uses TRBV9 and TRBJ1-5; TRBD1 agrees at 8 bases. The junction had 6 bases not matched to a gene; V was cut back by 3 bases and J by 4 bases. The CDR3 covers 15 residues. CDR1 and CDR2 from the germline V gene are SGDLS and YYNGEE. CDR3 region: CASSDQGAGNQPQHF. Written as DNA, the CDR3 is TGTGCCAGCAGCGACCAGGGGGCGGGTAATCAGCCCCAGCATTTT.

V usage is TRBV5-5 and J usage is TRBJ1-2; 11 bases are a match to TRBD1. The germline gives CDR1 SGHKS, CDR2 YYEKEE (reference sequence). With V trimmed by 4 bases and J by 5 bases, 7 bases remained unmatched. The CDR3 spans 15 residues. Written as DNA, the CDR3 is TGTGCCAGCAGCCAATGGACAGGGGGCGAGTATGGCTACACCTTC. This encodes CASSQWTGGEYGYTF.

The chain is built from TRBV11-2 and TRBJ2-1; tentative D call: TRBD2 (5 bases). The germline CDR1 and CDR2 sequences are SGHAT and FQNNGV. CDR3 size: 17 residues. Trimming shortened V by 1 base and J by 2 bases, and 15 bases separated the two germline ends. The CDR3, as DNA: TGTGCCAGCAGCTTAGTGGGAGCGAGTAGCGCCTACAATGAGCAGTTCTTC. Its translation is CASSLVGASSAYNEQFF.

This clone was detected a few times. This chain links TRBV4-1 with TRBJ2-7, with 8 bases identical to TRBD1. The CDR3 contains 13 residues. The J segment lost 4 bases and the V segment lost 6 bases, leaving 5 bases of the junction unmatched. Germline V gene lookup returns CDR1 MGHRA and CDR2 YSYEKL. In DNA form, the CDR3 reads TGCGCCAGCAGGCCAGGGGGCGGGTACGAGCAGTACTTC. This encodes CASRPGGGYEQYF.

The chain recombines TRBV7-6 with TRBJ2-5, with 11 bases identical to TRBD1. This CDR3 is built from 14 residues. CDR1 is SGHVS and CDR2 is FNYEAQ in the germline V gene. The V gene end was trimmed by 8 bases and the J gene end by 7 bases; junction bases not matched to a gene: 9. In nucleotides, the CDR3 is TGTGCCAGCCGGGGGACAGGGGGACCAGGGACCCAGTACTTC. This sequence encodes CASRGTGGPGTQYF.